This is a list of T cell receptor beta chains from one sample in a study of molecular identifiers for immune sequencing clone quantification. TCRdb re-analysed the PCR reads in MiXCR, keeping a single row per CDR3 protein. This table holds some 680,000 distinct CDR3 sequences, about 25% found once. Sequencing used naive CD8+ T cells from blood, with Jurkat cell RNA spiked in. These receptors were collected from a human donor in good health. Some libraries in this study had Jurkat cell RNA spiked in. Both conserved end residues are part of each CDR3. D genes are given only for firm matches. Some rows mark clone size as missing; the rest say once, few, many or name a class of expanded clone.

D gene | clone size | J gene | V gene | CDR3 DNA | CDR3 protein
. | . | TRBJ1-1 | TRBV4-3 | TGCGCCAGCAGCCAAGATATCGGGCCGGACACTGAAGCTTTCTTT | CASSQDIGPDTEAFF
. | many | TRBJ2-3 | TRBV5-1 | TGCGCCAGCAGCTTAGGCTTAGTTTCCACAGATACGCAGTATTTT | CASSLGLVSTDTQYF
. | once | TRBJ1-5 | TRBV15 | TGTGCCACAGCCCCCTGGGACAATCAGCCCCAGCATTTT | CATAPWDNQPQHF
. | . | TRBJ1-5 | TRBV21-1 | TGTGCCAGCAGGGGTGGGCAGCCTATACAGATTCAGCCCCAGCATTTT | CASRGGQPIQIQPQHF
TRBD2 | many | TRBJ2-2 | TRBV5-1 | TGCGCCAGCAGTCCTGGAGGAGCGGGGGGGCCGAACACCGGGGAGCTGTTTTTT | CASSPGGAGGPNTGELFF
. | . | TRBJ1-1 | TRBV24-1 | TGTGCCACCAGTGATTTGGGGGGGGCAGATGAGGACACTGAAGCTTTCTTT | CATSDLGGADEDTEAFF
. | . | TRBJ1-5 | TRBV19 | TGTGCCAGTAGTATAAGTTCTTCCGGATTCGGGGATCAGCCCCAGCATTTT | CASSISSSGFGDQPQHF
TRBD1 | few | TRBJ1-4 | TRBV9 | TGTGCCAGCAGCGAAAGACAGGGGGGGCAACTAGATGAAAAACTGTTTTTT | CASSERQGGQLDEKLFF
. | few | TRBJ2-1 | TRBV7-2 | TGTGCCAGCAGCTTCCGCCAGACCAGTGAGCAGTTCTTC | CASSFRQTSEQFF
. | many | TRBJ2-7 | TRBV7-9 | TGTGCCAGCAGGCCACATGACGGATACGAGCAGTACTTC | CASRPHDGYEQYF
. | . | TRBJ1-2 | TRBV19 | TGTGTCAGTAGTCCCCCAGGGATCTATGGCTACACCTTC | CVSSPPGIYGYTF
. | many | TRBJ2-7 | TRBV30 | TGTGCCTGGACAACCGCCCCCGGGGAGCAGTACTTC | CAWTTAPGEQYF
TRBD1 | few | TRBJ1-5 | TRBV6-6 | TGTGCCAGCAGTCGAGACAGGGGTAAGGATCAGCCCCAGCATTTT | CASSRDRGKDQPQHF
. | . | TRBJ2-7 | TRBV19 | TGTGCCAGTAGTATAGCAGGTTACGAGCAGTACTTC | CASSIAGYEQYF
. | . | TRBJ1-5 | TRBV19 | TGTGCCAGTACGGACCCCAATCAGTCCCAGCATTTT | CASTDPNQSQHF
. | . | TRBJ2-7 | TRBV4-1 | TGCGCCAGCAGCCAAGCGGGGAGCTACTACGAGCAGTACTTC | CASSQAGSYYEQYF
. | few | TRBJ2-3 | TRBV4-3 | TGCGCCAGCAGCCAAGATTCCACCCAACTACCCACAGATACGCAGTATTTT | CASSQDSTQLPTDTQYF
TRBD2 | . | TRBJ2-3 | TRBV12-3/TRBV12-4 | TGTGCCAGCAGTTTTCGTCCGGGGGGAGACACAGATACGCAGTATTTT | CASSFRPGGDTDTQYF
. | few | TRBJ2-1 | TRBV19 | TGTGCCAGTAGTATTCTTGGGGACCCCTACAATGAGCAGTTCTTC | CASSILGDPYNEQFF
. | . | TRBJ1-1 | TRBV19 | TGTGCCAGTACCCTGGGGGCAGGTATCGAAGCTTTCTTT | CASTLGAGIEAFF
. | many | TRBJ1-2 | TRBV6-5 | TGTGCCAGCAGTACAGGGTTGGACCCTGGCTACACCTTC | CASSTGLDPGYTF
. | many | TRBJ1-5 | TRBV28 | TGTGCCAGCACCGATCAGAGGCAGCCCCAGCATTTT | CASTDQRQPQHF
. | few | TRBJ2-5 | TRBV13 | TGTGCCAGCAGCGTCCGGGGCCCGTACCAAGAGACCCAGTACTTC | CASSVRGPYQETQYF
. | once | TRBJ2-7 | TRBV20-1 | TGCAGTGCTACCGGTACTAGCAAGATAAACTACAAGCAGTACTTC | CSATGTSKINYKQYF
. | . | TRBJ1-1 | TRBV5-8 | TGTGCCAGCAGCACGATTAACAGGGCGGGAAACACTGAAGCTTTCTTT | CASSTINRAGNTEAFF
. | few | TRBJ2-5 | TRBV5-6 | TGTGCCAGCAGCTTGGGGTACGGAGGGACCCAGTACTTC | CASSLGYGGTQYF
TRBD1 | . | TRBJ2-7 | TRBV27 | TGTGCCAGCAGTTCTAACAGGGGAGTGTACGAGCAGTACTTC | CASSSNRGVYEQYF
. | many | TRBJ2-7 | TRBV5-4 | TGTGCCAGCAGCTTGGTCGACGACTTCTGGGACGAGCAGTACTTC | CASSLVDDFWDEQYF
TRBD1 | . | TRBJ2-3 | TRBV14 | TGTGCCAGCAGCCAAGGGACAGGCGTTAGCACAGATACGCAGTATTTT | CASSQGTGVSTDTQYF
. | few | TRBJ1-2 | TRBV6-6 | TGTGCCAGCAGTGACCCGACTCGTAGCTATGGCTACACCTTC | CASSDPTRSYGYTF
. | many | TRBJ1-6 | TRBV28 | TGTGCCAGCAGTTTATCCCAGGATCCAATTTATAATTCACCCCTCCACTTT | CASSLSQDPIYNSPLHF
. | . | TRBJ2-3 | TRBV18 | TGTGCCAGCTCACCTCAGGGAGGCGCAGATACGCAGTATTTT | CASSPQGGADTQYF
TRBD1 | many | TRBJ1-1 | TRBV9 | TGTGCCAGCAGCGCCCAAACAGGGGCGAACACTGAAGCTTTCTTT | CASSAQTGANTEAFF